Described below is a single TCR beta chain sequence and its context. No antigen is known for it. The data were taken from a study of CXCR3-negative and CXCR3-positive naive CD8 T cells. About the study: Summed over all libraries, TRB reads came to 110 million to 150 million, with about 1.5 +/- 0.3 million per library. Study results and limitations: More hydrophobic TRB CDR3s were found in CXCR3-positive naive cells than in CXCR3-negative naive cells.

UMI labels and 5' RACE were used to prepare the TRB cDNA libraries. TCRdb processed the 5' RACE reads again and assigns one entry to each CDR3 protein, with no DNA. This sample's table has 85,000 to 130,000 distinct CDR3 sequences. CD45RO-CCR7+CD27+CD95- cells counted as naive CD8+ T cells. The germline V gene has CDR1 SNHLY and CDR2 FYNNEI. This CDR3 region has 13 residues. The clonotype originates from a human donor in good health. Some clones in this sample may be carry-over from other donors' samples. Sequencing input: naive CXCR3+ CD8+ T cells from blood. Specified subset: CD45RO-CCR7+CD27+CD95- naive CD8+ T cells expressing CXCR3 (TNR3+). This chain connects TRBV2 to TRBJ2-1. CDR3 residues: CASRGGSYNEQFF.